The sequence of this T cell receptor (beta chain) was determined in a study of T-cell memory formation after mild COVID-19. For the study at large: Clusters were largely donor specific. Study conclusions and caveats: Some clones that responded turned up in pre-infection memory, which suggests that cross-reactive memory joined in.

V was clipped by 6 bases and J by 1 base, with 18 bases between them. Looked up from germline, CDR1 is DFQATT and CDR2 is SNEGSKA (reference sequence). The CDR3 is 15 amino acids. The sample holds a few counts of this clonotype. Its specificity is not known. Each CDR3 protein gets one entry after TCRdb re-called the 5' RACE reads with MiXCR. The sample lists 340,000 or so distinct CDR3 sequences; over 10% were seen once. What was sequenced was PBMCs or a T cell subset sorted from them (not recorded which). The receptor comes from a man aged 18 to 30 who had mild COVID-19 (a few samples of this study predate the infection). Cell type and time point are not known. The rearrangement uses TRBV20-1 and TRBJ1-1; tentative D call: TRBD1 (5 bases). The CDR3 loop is CSAQGTGTRNTEAFF. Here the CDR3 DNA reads TGCAGTGCCCAAGGGACTGGTACTCGGAACACTGAAGCTTTCTTT.